The sequence of this T cell receptor beta chain was determined in a study of shared clonotypes between healthy human individuals. Whole-study context: Ranging from 18 to 49 in age, donors were two women and three men. Study results and limitations: Donor scarcity curtailed the genetic and exposure-history diversity represented herein.

Donors were Caucasian adults residing in Nashville, Tennessee, USA. The germline V gene has CDR1 SGDLS and CDR2 YYNGEE. This CDR3 contains 14 residues. V was cut by 0 bases and J by 1 base, with 7 bases left in between. A remark on this clone: Its antigen is as yet unknown.

Measured with immunoSEQ multiplex PCR; TCRdb has only the in-frame clones, and not every one. Here the sample spans approximately 1,000,000 clones, roughly 74% being singletons. This chain uses TRBV9 with TRBJ2-5; no clear D gene. The sequence derives from a young man in good health. Some clones in this sample may be carry-over from other donors' samples. Material: memory CD4+ T cells from PBMCs. Subset here: CD45RA-negative fraction. The CDR3 spells CASSVAASQETQYF. The CDR3 region has the DNA TGTGCCAGCAGCGTAGCGGCCAGCCAAGAGACCCAGTACTTC.